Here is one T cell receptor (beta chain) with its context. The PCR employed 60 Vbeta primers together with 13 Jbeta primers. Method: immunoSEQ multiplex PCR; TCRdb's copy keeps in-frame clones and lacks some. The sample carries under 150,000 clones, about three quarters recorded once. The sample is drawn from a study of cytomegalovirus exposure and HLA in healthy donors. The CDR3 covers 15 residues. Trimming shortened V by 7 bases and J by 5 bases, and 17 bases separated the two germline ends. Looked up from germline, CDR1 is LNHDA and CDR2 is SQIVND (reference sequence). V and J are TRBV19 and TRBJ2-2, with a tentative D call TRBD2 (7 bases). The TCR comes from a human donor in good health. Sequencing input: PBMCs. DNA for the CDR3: TGTGCCAGTACCACGGGCGGGGGCGCGACCGGGGAGCTGTTTTTT. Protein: CASTTGGGATGELFF.